Presented here are 18 T cell receptor beta chains from one specimen sequenced in a study of cytomegalovirus exposure and HLA in healthy donors. Primers: 60 Vbeta forward and 13 Jbeta reverse. The assay was immunoSEQ multiplex PCR, and TCRdb's table has in-frame clones only and misses some. There are 95,000 to 100,000 clones in the sample; about three quarters occur only once, and roughly 8% lies in the top ten. The specimen was PBMCs. All receptors come from a human donor in good health.

This chain uses TRBV6-1 with TRBJ1-5; 8 bases match TRBD1. This CDR3 has 14 residues. Germline V gene data show CDR1 as MNHNS and CDR2 as SASEGT. V shed 6 bases, J shed 7 bases, and the junction held 8 bases outside the gene matches. The CDR3 DNA sequence: TGTGCCAGCAGCCGCGACAGGGGTAACCAGCCCCAGCATTTT. Translating gives CASSRDRGNQPQHF.

Concerning this clone: Here the CDR3 omits its conserved ending phenylalanine or tryptophan, so a read error is the likely source. The V gene is TRBV27, the J gene TRBJ1-5, with unresolved D. Germline V gene data show CDR1 as MNHEY and CDR2 as SMNVEV (reference sequence). This CDR3 has 12 residues. Trimming stripped 8 bases from V and 1 base from J, with 6 bases between. The CDR3 sequence is CASGRSNQPQHL. As DNA, the CDR3 is TGTGCCAGCGGTAGGAGCAATCAGCCCCAGCATTTG.

The V and J genes are TRBV18 and TRBJ2-6; D remains ambiguous. The CDR3 length is 15 residues. V was clipped by 1 base and J by 1 base, with 5 bases between them. Germline V gene sequence: CDR1 KGHSH, CDR2 LQKENI. The CDR3 region has the DNA TGTGCCAGCTCACCACGCGTATCTGGGGCCAACGTCCTGACTTTC. Protein: CASSPRVSGANVLTF. Using reference TRBV18 and TRBJ2-6 for the parts outside the CDR3, the full variable domain is NAGVMQNPRHLVRRRGQEARLRCSPMKGHSHVYWYRQLPEEGLKFMVYLQKENIIDESGMPKERFSAEFPKEGPSILRIQQVVRGDSAAYFCASSPRVSGANVLTFGAGSRLTVL.

V usage is TRBV6-5 and J usage is TRBJ2-1; D remains ambiguous. The CDR3 totals 12 residues. The V end lost 0 bases, the J end lost 8 bases, and 5 bases lay between the germline ends. CDR1 and CDR2 (germline): MNHEY, SVGAGI. Here the CDR3 DNA reads TGTGCCAGCAGTTACTCGCGCGATGAGCAGTTCTTC. The encoded protein is CASSYSRDEQFF.

This chain joins TRBV7-6 and TRBJ2-7; weak D call: TRBD2 (6 bases). Trimming took off 1 base at V and 0 bases at J, with 10 bases between the two ends. This CDR3 comprises 15 residues. Germline lookup yields CDR1 SGHVS and CDR2 FNYEAQ. CDR3 sequence: CASSLVPGSSYEQYF. The CDR3 coding sequence is TGTGCCAGCAGCTTAGTCCCCGGGAGCTCCTACGAGCAGTACTTC.

This chain joins TRBV5-1 and TRBJ1-5, with 7 positions matching TRBD1. Germline lookup yields CDR1 SGHRS and CDR2 YFSETQ. J was trimmed by 7 bases and V by 4 bases; bases with no gene match: 11. This CDR3 spans 15 amino acids. The DNA for the CDR3 is TGCGCCAGCAGCAATTCCGGGGACAGCGACCAGCCCCAGCATTTT. The encoded protein is CASSNSGDSDQPQHF.

The chain carries TRBV5-1 and TRBJ2-3; 10 bases match TRBD1. Germline CDR1 SGHRS, CDR2 YFSETQ. The CDR3 contains 14 residues. With V trimmed by 5 bases and J by 4 bases, 4 bases remained unmatched. The CDR3 loop is CASRVGQGADTQYF. CDR3 DNA sequence: TGCGCCAGCAGGGTTGGACAGGGGGCAGATACGCAGTATTTT.

The sample holds a few counts of this clone. This chain connects TRBV4-1 to TRBJ1-3, with a possible D match to TRBD1 (5 bases). The germline gives CDR1 MGHRA, CDR2 YSYEKL. V lost 2 bases and J 0 bases, leaving 8 bases between the germline ends. The CDR3 runs 15 residues. This chain's CDR3 is CASSQMTVSGNTIYF. Here the CDR3 DNA reads TGCGCCAGCAGCCAAATGACAGTCTCTGGAAACACCATATATTTT.

The gene calls are TRBV9 and TRBJ2-1, with TRBD2 matching over 7 bases. CDR3 length equals 15 residues. Germline lookup yields CDR1 SGDLS and CDR2 YYNGEE. Trimming at V came to 3 bases and at J to 2 bases, leaving 5 bases not matched to a gene. The CDR3 region is CASSAREFPYNEQFF. CDR3 bases: TGTGCCAGCAGCGCGCGGGAGTTCCCCTACAATGAGCAGTTCTTC.

The rearrangement uses TRBV13 and TRBJ2-1, with 7 bases fitting TRBD2. The germline V gene has CDR1 PRHDT and CDR2 FYEKMQ (reference sequence). CDR3 length: 16 residues. V was clipped by 5 bases and J by 2 bases; unmatched bases: 9. The CDR3 DNA reads as TGTGCCAGCAGCCCGGGGGAGGGCTCACCCTACAATGAGCAGTTCTTC. This sequence encodes CASSPGEGSPYNEQFF.

This clone counts as medium-sized (0.01 to 0.1%). The chain has TRBV25-1 and TRBJ1-2; D unclear. V gave up 2 bases and J gave up 3 bases, with 10 bases separating them. Germline-derived CDR1 and CDR2 are MGHDK and SYGVNS. CDR3 length equals 14 residues. The CDR3 DNA reads as TGTGCCAGCAGTGAAGTTGGCACCTACTATGGCTACACCTTC. It codes for CASSEVGTYYGYTF.

This clone was picked up a small number of times. The V gene is TRBV4-1, the J gene TRBJ2-7; maybe TRBD2 (5 bases). V gave up 3 bases and J gave up 0 bases, with 6 bases separating them. The germline CDR1 and CDR2 sequences are MGHRA and YSYEKL. The CDR3 contains 13 residues. CDR3 sequence (DNA): TGCGCCAGCAGCCATGGGAGCTCCTACGAGCAGTACTTC. Its translation is CASSHGSSYEQYF.

This clone was detected once. J is TRBJ2-2 and V is TRBV27, with 9 bases lining up with TRBD2. V gave up 5 bases and J gave up 6 bases; unmatched junction bases: 7. Germline CDR1 MNHEY, CDR2 SMNVEV (reference sequence). The CDR3 is 15 residues long. This chain's CDR3 is CASSPLRGGAGELFF. The DNA for the CDR3 is TGTGCCAGCAGTCCCTTGCGGGGGGGGGCCGGGGAGCTGTTTTTT.

The J gene is TRBJ2-2, the V gene TRBV2; weak D call: TRBD2 (5 bases). With 10 bases removed from V and 5 bases from J, the gap between germline ends came to 20 bases. Germline V gene lookup returns CDR1 SNHLY and CDR2 FYNNEI. This CDR3 has 15 amino acids. The CDR3 nucleotides read TGTGCCACCCGACAATCCCTAGCCGGAACCGGGGAGCTGTTTTTT. Its translation is CATRQSLAGTGELFF.

This clone occurred once. The chain carries TRBV5-3 and TRBJ1-2, with TRBD1 matching over 7 bases. TRBV5-3 carries the ORF label, with uncertain function. The ends lost 4 bases at V and 1 base at J; junction bases unmatched: 13. The CDR3 is made up of 17 amino acids. CDR3 bases: TGTGCCAGAAGCCTAGCCGCCAGGACAGGCCTTAACTATGGCTACACCTTC. Its translation is CARSLAARTGLNYGYTF.

The rearrangement uses TRBV6-1 and TRBJ2-4; D uncertain. V lost 7 bases, J lost 0 bases, and 10 bases lay in between. Germline V gives CDR1 MNHNS, CDR2 SASEGT. CDR3 length equals 14 residues. Here the CDR3 reads CASNDFLAKNIQYF. CDR3 coding DNA: TGTGCCAGCAATGACTTTTTAGCCAAAAACATTCAGTACTTC.

The J gene is TRBJ1-6, the V gene TRBV5-5, with 7 bases that match TRBD1. Germline lookup yields CDR1 SGHKS and CDR2 YYEKEE (reference sequence). The trim removed 1 base at V and 9 bases at J, leaving 10 bases unmatched. This CDR3 has 16 amino acids. DNA of the CDR3: TGTGCCAGCAGCTTGTTGCCGGGACAGATTCTTTCACCCCTCCACTTT. Amino acid sequence: CASSLLPGQILSPLHF.

The rearrangement links TRBV6-5 to TRBJ1-2; 10 bases map to TRBD1. This CDR3 is 14 amino acids long. The V and J ends lost 2 bases and 4 bases, in that order; junction bases with no gene match: 1. CDR1 and CDR2 (germline): MNHEY, SVGAGI. As DNA, the CDR3 is TGTGCCAGCAGTTACCGGACAGGGGGCTATGGCTACACCTTC. Its translation: CASSYRTGGYGYTF.